The source of this T cell receptor (beta chain) is a study of blood T cell repertoires in COVID-19. The repertoire was sequenced with immunoSEQ multiplex PCR; TCRdb's copy has only in-frame clones and lacks some. The sample gives about 220,000 clones, roughly 85% of which show up once; 2% to 3% is in the top ten. This clone came up once. V gave up 1 base and J gave up 8 bases, with 11 bases separating them. Germline CDR1 SGHNT, CDR2 YENEEA. The CDR3 contains 13 residues. Specimen: peripheral blood. The chain carries TRBV11-3 and TRBJ1-2; D not resolved. The origin of this receptor is a woman aged 70-85 years with COVID-19, enrolled during active disease. CDR3 protein: CASSLGPGRGYTF. For the CDR3, the DNA is TGTGCCAGCAGCTTAGGACCGGGGAGAGGCTACACCTTC.